This TCR beta chain was identified during a study of blood T cell repertoires in COVID-19. Only in-frame clones appear in the TCRdb table, and some are missing; sequencing was by immunoSEQ multiplex PCR. This table has approximately 290,000 clones, around 82% appearing once. Trimming at V came to 4 bases and at J to 2 bases, leaving 1 base not matched to a gene. CDR3 length equals 14 residues. CDR1 MNHEY and CDR2 SVGAGI come from the germline V gene. Sequenced input: peripheral blood. The chain uses TRBV6-5 and TRBJ2-7; the match to TRBD2 covers 11 bases. The receptor was isolated from a person between 65 and 80 years old with COVID-19, enrolled during active disease. The CDR3 reads CASSLAGGTYEQYF. The CDR3 nucleotides read TGTGCCAGCAGTTTAGCGGGGGGGACCTACGAGCAGTACTTC.